The clone carrying this T cell receptor (beta chain) was detected ten times or more. Its antigen is currently unknown. As for the cDNA, it was generated by 5'RACE with 10-nucleotide random UMIs. TCRdb called the 5' RACE reads again in MiXCR, with one record for every CDR3 protein. This sample has 45,000 to 60,000 distinct CDR3 sequences, with around 2.3% found just once. Trimming took 4 bases from V and 0 from J; bases not matched to a gene: 10. Germline CDR1 SGHRS, CDR2 YFSETQ. CDR3 length equals 17 residues. This sample is drawn from a study of neurological immune-mediated disorders. Findings and limits, study-wide: No link was found between any clinical or MRI feature and the multiple sclerosis repertoire cluster.

Stored at -80 C, 2 million PBMCs were the source of the unsorted libraries. The sample taken for sequencing was PBMCs. The sequence was collected from a man between 50 and 59 years old with multiple sclerosis. The chain has TRBV5-1 and TRBJ1-3, with 7 bases aligning to TRBD1. The CDR3: CASSLGTVQLSGNTIYF. The CDR3 DNA reads as TGCGCCAGCAGCCTAGGGACAGTACAACTCTCTGGAAACACCATATATTTT. Full variable domain (outside the CDR3, taken from reference TRBV5-1 and TRBJ1-3): KAGVTQTPRYLIKTRGQQVTLSCSPISGHRSVSWYQQTPGQGLQFLFEYFSETQRNKGNFPGRFSGRQFSNSRSEMNVSTLELGDSALYLCASSLGTVQLSGNTIYFGEGSWLTVV.